The text below deals with one T cell receptor (beta chain). Its antigen is unknown. Other DNA variants within this sample encode the same CDR3. The PCR employed 60 Vbeta primers together with 13 Jbeta primers. TCRdb keeps only in-frame clones here, not all; method: immunoSEQ multiplex PCR. The table lists 65,000 to 100,000 clones, 75% to 80% of them singletons, with 6% in the top ten. The record originates from a study of cytomegalovirus exposure and HLA in healthy donors. Overall study findings and caveats: Roughly uniform depth of sequencing across donors was assumed in presence/absence analyses. In a later analysis, a missense DCLRE1C variant was linked to TCR beta V- and J-gene trimming. The authors judged a highly shared variant cluster likely a sequencing artifact. Productive rates of about 87% or about 30% were seen for most TCR beta V segments in an earlier analysis.

The length of the CDR3 is 12 residues. V was cut by 4 bases and J by 5 bases, with 9 bases left in between. CDR1 and CDR2 (germline): SGHRS, YFSETQ. Sequencing input: PBMCs. The chain joins TRBV5-1 to TRBJ2-5; D is undetermined. The source of this sequence is a female donor in good health and CMV-seronegative. CDR3 sequence reads: CASSLSEETQYF. CDR3 coding DNA: TGCGCCAGCAGCCTAAGTGAGGAGACCCAGTACTTC.